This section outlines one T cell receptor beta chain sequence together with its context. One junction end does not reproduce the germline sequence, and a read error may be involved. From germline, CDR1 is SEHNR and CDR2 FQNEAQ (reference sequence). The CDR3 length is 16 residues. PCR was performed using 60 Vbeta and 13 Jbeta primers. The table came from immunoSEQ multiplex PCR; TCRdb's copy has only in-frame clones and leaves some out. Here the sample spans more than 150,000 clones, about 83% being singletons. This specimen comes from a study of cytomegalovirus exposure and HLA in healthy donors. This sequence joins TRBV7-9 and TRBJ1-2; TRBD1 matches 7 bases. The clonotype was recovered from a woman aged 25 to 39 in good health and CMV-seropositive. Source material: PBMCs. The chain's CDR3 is CSSSPARTGPVRGYTF. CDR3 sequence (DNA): TGTTCCAGCAGCCCCGCTAGGACAGGACCAGTGCGGGGCTACACCTTC.